The clone carrying this T cell receptor (beta chain) occurred once. Its antigen is still unknown. The data belong to a study of radiotherapy plus CTLA-4 blockade in lung cancer. Findings and limits, study-wide: The study found tumor-derived TCR clones expanded in blood after radiotherapy plus ipilimumab.

Trimming took off 0 bases at V and 16 bases at J, with 16 bases between the two ends. The CDR3 runs 13 residues. Germline V lookup: CDR1 LNHNV, CDR2 YYDKDF (reference sequence). Sequenced by immunoSEQ multiplex PCR; TCRdb stores in-frame clones only, minus some. The sample consists of about 15,000 clones, 65% to 75% of them appearing once. Focal radiation with ipilimumab CTLA-4 blockade was given to patients with chemo-refractory metastatic non-small-cell lung cancer. The chain has TRBV15 and TRBJ1-3; maybe TRBD1 (5 bases). The source of this sequence is a human donor with non-small cell lung cancer whose response to radiotherapy plus ipilimumab could not be evaluated. The sequenced sample was peripheral blood, obtained from a patient treated with radiotherapy plus ipilimumab. The CDR3 DNA reads TGTGCCACCAGCAGAGATAGGGGTGCTCTTCGGTATTTT. Amino acid sequence: CATSRDRGALRYF.